The present T cell receptor (beta chain) was sequenced within a study of CD8+ T cells in alopecia areata. Study context: Tofacitinib was taken orally by treated patients, and the dose was 5 to 10 mg twice daily.

RNA was extracted and reverse transcribed into cDNA as the sequencing template. Clones were sequenced by immunoSEQ multiplex PCR, and TCRdb holds only the in-frame ones, with some missing. Among approximately 210,000 clones listed, over 60% were seen once. The length of the CDR3 is 12 residues. The ends were cut back, 3 bases at V and 14 bases at J, with 16 bases in the middle. Germline CDR1 is LGHNA and CDR2 is YNFKEQ. Sample treatment: oral pan-JAK inhibitor, 5-10 mg twice daily. The study team obtained lesional scalp punch biopsies and peripheral blood from alopecia areata patients. This sequence joins TRBV4-2 and TRBJ1-1; no clear D gene. The clonotype was recovered from a human donor with alopecia areata. Here the sequenced sample was CD4+ T cells sorted from blood, taken at week 4, from a patient treated with tofacitinib. CDR3 DNA sequence: TGTGCCAGCAGCCATGTGATGGGCGAGGCCTTCTTT. Residues: CASSHVMGEAFF.